This T cell receptor (beta chain) originates from a study of PD-1 blockade in mismatch repair-deficient tumors. Study information: Enrolled about 2012-2016, patients had progressing, pretreated mismatch repair-deficient cancers of about twelve types.

The protocol was immunoSEQ multiplex PCR, while the TCRdb copy is restricted to in-frame clones and leaves out a portion. The repertoire has approximately 110,000 clones, 65% to 80% of them found once; the top ten carry 4.7%. Comments on this clone: Antigen: not known.

TCRs were sequenced from a few patients responding to pembrolizumab. Study findings and constraints: After pembrolizumab, tumor-resident clones rose rapidly, then generally contracted before radiologic responses.

J lost 1 base, V lost 6 bases, and 10 bases had no gene match. The germline CDR1 and CDR2 sequences are SQVTM and ANQGSEA. This CDR3 is 15 amino acids long. The J gene is TRBJ2-7, the V gene TRBV29-1, with TRBD1 matching 9 bases. This receptor was taken from an adult with mismatch repair-deficient cancer. Sequenced here: peripheral blood, sampled 60 to 65 weeks after starting pembrolizumab. CDR3 sequence (DNA): TGCAGCGTCCCCATGTGGGGGACAGGGTCCTACGAGCAGTACTTC. Residues: CSVPMWGTGSYEQYF.